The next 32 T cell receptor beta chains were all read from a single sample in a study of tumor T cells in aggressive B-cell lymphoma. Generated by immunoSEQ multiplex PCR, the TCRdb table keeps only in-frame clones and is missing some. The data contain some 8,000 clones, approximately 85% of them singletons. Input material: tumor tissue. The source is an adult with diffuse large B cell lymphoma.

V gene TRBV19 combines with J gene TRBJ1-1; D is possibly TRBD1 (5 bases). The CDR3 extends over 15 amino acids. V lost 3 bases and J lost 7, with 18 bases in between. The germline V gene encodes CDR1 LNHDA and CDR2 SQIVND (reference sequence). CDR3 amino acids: CASSMGLGGELEAFF. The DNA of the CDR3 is TGTGCCAGTAGTATGGGGCTGGGGGGAGAGCTTGAAGCTTTCTTT.

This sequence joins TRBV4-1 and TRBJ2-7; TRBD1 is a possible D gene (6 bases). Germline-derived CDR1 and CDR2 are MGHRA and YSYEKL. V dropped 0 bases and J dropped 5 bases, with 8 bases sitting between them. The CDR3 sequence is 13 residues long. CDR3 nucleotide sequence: TGCGCCAGCAGCCAAGATCCAGGGGACGAGCAGTACGTC. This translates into CASSQDPGDEQYV.

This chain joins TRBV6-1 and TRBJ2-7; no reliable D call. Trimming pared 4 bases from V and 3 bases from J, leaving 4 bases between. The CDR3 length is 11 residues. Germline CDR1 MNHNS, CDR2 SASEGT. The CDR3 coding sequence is TGTGCCAGCAGTGCGAACTACGAGCAGTACGTC. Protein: CASSANYEQYV.

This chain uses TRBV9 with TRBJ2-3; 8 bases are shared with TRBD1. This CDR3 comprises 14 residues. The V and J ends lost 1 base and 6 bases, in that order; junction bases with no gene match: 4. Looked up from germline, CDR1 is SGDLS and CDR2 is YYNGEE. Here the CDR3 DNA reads TGTGCCAGCAGCGTACAGGGGGCGGTGGATACGCAGTATTTT. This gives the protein CASSVQGAVDTQYF.

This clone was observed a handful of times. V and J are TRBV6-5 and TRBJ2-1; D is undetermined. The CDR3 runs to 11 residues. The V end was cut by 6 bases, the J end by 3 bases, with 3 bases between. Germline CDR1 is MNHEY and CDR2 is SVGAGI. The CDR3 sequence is CASSLYNEQFF. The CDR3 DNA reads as TGTGCCAGCAGCCTCTACAATGAGCAGTTCTTC.

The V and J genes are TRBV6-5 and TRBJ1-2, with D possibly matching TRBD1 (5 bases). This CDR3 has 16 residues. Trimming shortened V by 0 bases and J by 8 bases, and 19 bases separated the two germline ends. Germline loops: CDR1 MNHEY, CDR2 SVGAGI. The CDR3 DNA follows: TGTGCCAGCAGTTACTCACCGACAGACAGCGCTTGGGGCTACACCTTC. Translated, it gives CASSYSPTDSAWGYTF.

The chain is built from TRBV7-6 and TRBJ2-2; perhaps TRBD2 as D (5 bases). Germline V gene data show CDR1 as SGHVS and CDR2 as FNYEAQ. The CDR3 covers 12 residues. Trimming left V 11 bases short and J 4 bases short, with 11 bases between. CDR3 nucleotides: TGTGCCCTATCTGGACTCACCGGGGAGCTGTTTTTT. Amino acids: CALSGLTGELFF. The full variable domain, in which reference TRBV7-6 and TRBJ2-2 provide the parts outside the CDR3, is GAGVSQSPRYKVTKRGQDVALRCDPISGHVSLYWYRQALGQGPEFLTYFNYEAQQDKSGLPNDRFSAERPEGSISTLTIQRTEQRDSAMYRCALSGLTGELFFGEGSRLTVL.

CDR3 region: CASSSTPGGSAFF. CDR3 nucleotide sequence: TGTGCCAGCAGTTCTACTCCAGGGGGGTCAGCTTTCTTT. The gene calls are TRBV27 and TRBJ1-1; 7 bases are shared with TRBD1. This CDR3 is 13 amino acids long. Per germline, CDR1 MNHEY and CDR2 SMNVEV (reference sequence). Trimming took 4 bases from V and 10 from J; bases not matched to a gene: 9.

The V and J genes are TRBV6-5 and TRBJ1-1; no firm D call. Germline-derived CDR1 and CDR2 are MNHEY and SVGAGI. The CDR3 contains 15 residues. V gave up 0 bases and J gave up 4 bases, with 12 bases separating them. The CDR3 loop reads CASSYSPGSGTEAFF. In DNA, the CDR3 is TGTGCCAGCAGTTACTCTCCGGGATCGGGCACTGAAGCTTTCTTT.

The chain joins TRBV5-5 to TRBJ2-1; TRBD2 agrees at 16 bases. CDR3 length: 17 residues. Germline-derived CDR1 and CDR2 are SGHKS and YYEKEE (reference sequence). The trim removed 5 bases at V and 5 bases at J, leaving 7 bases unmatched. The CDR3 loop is CASSTGLAGGRNNEQFF. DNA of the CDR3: TGTGCCAGCAGTACGGGACTAGCGGGAGGGCGGAACAATGAGCAGTTCTTC.

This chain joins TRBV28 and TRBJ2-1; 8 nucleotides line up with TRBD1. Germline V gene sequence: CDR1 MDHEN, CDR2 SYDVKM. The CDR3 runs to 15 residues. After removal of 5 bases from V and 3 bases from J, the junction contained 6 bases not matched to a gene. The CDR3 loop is CASSPTGGYYNEQFF. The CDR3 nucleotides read TGTGCCAGCAGTCCCACAGGGGGGTACTACAATGAGCAGTTCTTC.

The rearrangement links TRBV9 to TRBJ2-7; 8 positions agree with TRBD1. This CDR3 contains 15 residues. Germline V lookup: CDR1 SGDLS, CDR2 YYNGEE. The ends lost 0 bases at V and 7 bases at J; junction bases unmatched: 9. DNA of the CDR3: TGTGCCAGCAGCGTAGGCGGAGGGCAGGGGGCGGAGCAGTACTTC. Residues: CASSVGGGQGAEQYF.

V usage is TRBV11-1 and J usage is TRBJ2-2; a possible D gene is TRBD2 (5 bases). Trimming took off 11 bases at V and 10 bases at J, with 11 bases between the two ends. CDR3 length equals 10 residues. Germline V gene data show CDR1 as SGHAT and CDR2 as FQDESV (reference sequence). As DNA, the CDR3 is TGTGCCGTCCTCGGGGAGGAGCTGTTTTTT. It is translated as CAVLGEELFF.

CDR3: CSVEGTGVGNTIYF. In nucleotides, the CDR3 is TGCAGCGTTGAAGGGACAGGGGTTGGAAACACCATATATTTT. The rearrangement joins TRBV29-1 to TRBJ1-3, with 9 nucleotides matching TRBD1. The V gene's germline CDR1 is SQVTM and CDR2 ANQGSEA. The CDR3 contains 14 residues. V trimming: 1 base; J trimming: 3 bases; junction bases outside the gene matches: 1.

The CDR3: CASSQDRTRPSLMNTDTQYF. The DNA for the CDR3 is TGCGCCAGCAGCCAAGACCGAACTAGGCCCTCCCTTATGAACACAGATACGCAGTATTTT. V is TRBV4-1 and J is TRBJ2-3, with D maybe TRBD2 (5 bases). This CDR3 contains 20 residues. V dropped 0 bases and J dropped 2 bases, with 24 bases sitting between them. The germline V gene has CDR1 MGHRA and CDR2 YSYEKL.

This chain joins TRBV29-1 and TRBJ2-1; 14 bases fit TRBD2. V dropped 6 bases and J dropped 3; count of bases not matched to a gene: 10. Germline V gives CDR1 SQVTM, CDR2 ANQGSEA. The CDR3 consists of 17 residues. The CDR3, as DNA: TGCAGCGTCTCGGGACTAGCGGGGGAGATTTTCTACAATGAGCAGTTCTTC. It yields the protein CSVSGLAGEIFYNEQFF.

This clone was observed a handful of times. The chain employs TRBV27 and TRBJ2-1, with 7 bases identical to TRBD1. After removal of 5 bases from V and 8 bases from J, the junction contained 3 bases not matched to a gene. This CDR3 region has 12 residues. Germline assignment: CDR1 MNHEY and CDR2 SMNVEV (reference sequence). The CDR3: CASSGDRDEQFF. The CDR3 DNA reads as TGTGCCAGCAGTGGTGACAGGGATGAGCAGTTCTTC.

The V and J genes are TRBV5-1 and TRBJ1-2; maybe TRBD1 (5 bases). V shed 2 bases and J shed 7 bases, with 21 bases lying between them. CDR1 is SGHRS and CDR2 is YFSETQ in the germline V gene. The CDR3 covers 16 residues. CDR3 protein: CASSLGSTGDPTGYTF. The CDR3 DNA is TGCGCCAGCAGCTTAGGTTCTACAGGAGACCCCACTGGCTACACCTTC.

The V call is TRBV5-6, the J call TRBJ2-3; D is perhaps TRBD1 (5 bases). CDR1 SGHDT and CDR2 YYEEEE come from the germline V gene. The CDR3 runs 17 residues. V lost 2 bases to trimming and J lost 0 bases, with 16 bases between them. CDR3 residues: CASSFARAHHSTDTQYF. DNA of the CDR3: TGTGCCAGCAGCTTTGCCAGGGCCCACCACAGCACAGATACGCAGTATTTT.

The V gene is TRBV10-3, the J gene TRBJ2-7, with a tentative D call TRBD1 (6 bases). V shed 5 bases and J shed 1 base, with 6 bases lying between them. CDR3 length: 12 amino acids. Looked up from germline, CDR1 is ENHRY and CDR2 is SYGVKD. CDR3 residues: CAISQGSYEQYF. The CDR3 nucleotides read TGTGCCATCAGTCAGGGGTCCTACGAGCAGTACTTC.

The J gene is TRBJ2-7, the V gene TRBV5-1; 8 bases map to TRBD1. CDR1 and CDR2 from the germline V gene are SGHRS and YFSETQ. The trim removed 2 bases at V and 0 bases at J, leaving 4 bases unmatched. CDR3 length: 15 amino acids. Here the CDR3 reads CASSFRQGLSYEQYF. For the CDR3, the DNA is TGCGCCAGCAGCTTTAGACAGGGGCTCTCCTACGAGCAGTACTTC.

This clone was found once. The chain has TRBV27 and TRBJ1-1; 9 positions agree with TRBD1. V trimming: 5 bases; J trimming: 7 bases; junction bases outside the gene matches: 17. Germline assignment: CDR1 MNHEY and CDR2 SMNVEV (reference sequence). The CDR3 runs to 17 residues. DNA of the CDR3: TGTGCCAGCAGTCCACCCCCAGGGACAGGGCGGGGTGATGAAGCTTTCTTT. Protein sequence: CASSPPPGTGRGDEAFF.

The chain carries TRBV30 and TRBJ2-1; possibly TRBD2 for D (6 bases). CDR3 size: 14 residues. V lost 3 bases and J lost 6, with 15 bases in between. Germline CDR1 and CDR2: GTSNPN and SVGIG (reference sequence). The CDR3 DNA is TGTGCCTGGAGAGCCGGGACTGGGGTCAATGAGCAGTTCTTC. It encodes CAWRAGTGVNEQFF.

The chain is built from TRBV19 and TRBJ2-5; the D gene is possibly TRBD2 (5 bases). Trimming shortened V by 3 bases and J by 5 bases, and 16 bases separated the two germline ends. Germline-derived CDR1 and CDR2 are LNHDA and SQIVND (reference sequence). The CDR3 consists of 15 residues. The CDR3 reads CASSIGGRGSETQYF. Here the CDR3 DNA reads TGTGCCAGTAGTATTGGTGGACGAGGGAGCGAGACCCAGTACTTC.

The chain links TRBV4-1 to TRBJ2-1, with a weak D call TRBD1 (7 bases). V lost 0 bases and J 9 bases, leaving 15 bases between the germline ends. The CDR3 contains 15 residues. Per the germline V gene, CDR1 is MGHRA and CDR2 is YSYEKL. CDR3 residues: CASSQDLSGGSEQFF. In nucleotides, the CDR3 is TGCGCCAGCAGCCAAGATCTTTCAGGGGGGAGTGAGCAGTTCTTC.

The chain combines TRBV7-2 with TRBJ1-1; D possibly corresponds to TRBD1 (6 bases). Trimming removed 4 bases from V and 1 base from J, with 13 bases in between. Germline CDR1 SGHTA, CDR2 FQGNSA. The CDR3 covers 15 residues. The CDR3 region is CASSYTTGTNTEAFF. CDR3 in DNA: TGTGCCAGCAGCTATACCACAGGGACGAACACTGAAGCTTTCTTT.

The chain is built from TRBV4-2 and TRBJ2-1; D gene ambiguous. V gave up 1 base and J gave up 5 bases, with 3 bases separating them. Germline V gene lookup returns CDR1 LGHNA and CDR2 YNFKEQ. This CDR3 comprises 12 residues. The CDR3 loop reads CASSQADNEQFF. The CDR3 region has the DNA TGTGCCAGCAGCCAAGCCGACAATGAGCAGTTCTTC.

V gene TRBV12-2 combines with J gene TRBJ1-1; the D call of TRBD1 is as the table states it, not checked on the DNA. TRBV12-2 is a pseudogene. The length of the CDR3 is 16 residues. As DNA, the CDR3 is TGTGCAGGTCCCCTACCGCCGGACAGGGGGATCACTGAAGCTTTCTTT. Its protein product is CAGPLPPDRGITEAFF.

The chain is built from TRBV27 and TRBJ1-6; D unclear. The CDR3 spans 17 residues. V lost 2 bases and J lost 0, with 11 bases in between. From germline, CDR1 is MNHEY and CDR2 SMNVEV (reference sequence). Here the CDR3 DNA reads TGTGCCAGCAGTTTAGCTCCCAGTGGCTCCTATAATTCACCCCTCCACTTT. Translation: CASSLAPSGSYNSPLHF.

CDR3 nucleotide sequence: TGTGCCAGCGGAGCGGGGGGTACCTACAATGAGCAGTTCTTC. This encodes CASGAGGTYNEQFF. The gene calls are TRBV9 and TRBJ2-1, with 9 bases identical to TRBD2. Germline CDR1 is SGDLS and CDR2 is YYNGEE. The length of the CDR3 is 14 residues. The J segment lost 2 bases and the V segment lost 7 bases, leaving 4 bases of the junction unmatched.

The CDR3: CASSSPGSVNQPQHF. CDR3 in DNA: TGTGCCAGCAGTTCTCCGGGGTCGGTCAATCAGCCCCAGCATTTT. The chain links TRBV28 to TRBJ1-5; D ambiguous. Per the germline V gene, CDR1 is MDHEN and CDR2 is SYDVKM. This CDR3 is 15 amino acids long. Trimming removed 4 bases from V and 3 bases from J, with 13 bases in between. Full variable domain (remainder filled in from reference TRBV28 and TRBJ1-5): DVKVTQSSRYLVKRTGEKVFLECVQDMDHENMFWYRQDPGLGLRLIYFSYDVKMKEKGDIPEGYSVSREKKERFSLILESASTNQTSMYLCASSSPGSVNQPQHFGDGTRLSIL.

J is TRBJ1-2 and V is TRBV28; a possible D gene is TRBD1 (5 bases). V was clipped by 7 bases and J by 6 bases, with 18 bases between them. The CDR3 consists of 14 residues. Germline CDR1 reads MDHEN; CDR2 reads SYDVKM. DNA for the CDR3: TGTGCCAGCACCACTCCGGTAGGGGCTGATGGCTACACCTTC. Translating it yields CASTTPVGADGYTF.